Below, one T cell receptor (beta chain) is given with its context. The authors' processing: It was from reference gene primer amplification that nucleated cell counts were estimated. Assay: immunoSEQ multiplex PCR; the TCRdb copy retains only in-frame clones and omits some. For V, J and clone size, that table is used; D and trimming come from the DNA. The sample records some 250,000 clones, approximately 83% being singletons. The data are from a study of blood T cell repertoires in COVID-19. Overall study context: The samples span acute and convalescent COVID-19 from the United States, Italy and Spain.

The CDR3 contains 13 residues. With 4 bases removed from V and 5 bases from J, the gap between germline ends came to 11 bases. The germline CDR1 and CDR2 sequences are LGHDT and YNNKEL (reference sequence). The TCR sequence derives from a woman aged 25 to 39 who had recovered from COVID-19. The sequencing input was peripheral blood. The chain joins TRBV3-1 (or the pseudogene TRBV3-2) to TRBJ2-5; possibly TRBD2 for D (6 bases). The DNA of the CDR3 is TGTGCCAGCAGCCGGGGGAGGAAGGAGACCCAGTACTTC. Translated, it gives CASSRGRKETQYF.